In its sample, the clone carrying this T cell receptor beta chain was seen a few times. Time point indicated: recipient sample about 28 days before transplant, after cytoreduction. The sample belongs to a study of T cell clonotyping in hematopoietic cell transplantation. Germline values: CDR1 SGHDT, CDR2 YYEEEE. The CDR3 extends over 14 amino acids. V gave up 0 bases and J gave up 3 bases, with 7 bases separating them. The method was immunoSEQ multiplex PCR; TCRdb's version includes in-frame clones alone and lacks a portion of them. The repertoire holds over 10,000 clones, with roughly 88% as singletons.

This chain uses TRBV5-6 with TRBJ1-5; unclear D gene. This receptor was taken from a man aged 55 to 69 with acute myeloid leukemia. Some clones in this sample may be carry-over from other donors' samples. The starting material was peripheral blood mononuclear cells, obtained before stem cell transplant. For the CDR3, the DNA is TGTGCCAGCAGCTTGGTGAAGGACAATCAGCCCCAGCATTTT. Its translation: CASSLVKDNQPQHF.